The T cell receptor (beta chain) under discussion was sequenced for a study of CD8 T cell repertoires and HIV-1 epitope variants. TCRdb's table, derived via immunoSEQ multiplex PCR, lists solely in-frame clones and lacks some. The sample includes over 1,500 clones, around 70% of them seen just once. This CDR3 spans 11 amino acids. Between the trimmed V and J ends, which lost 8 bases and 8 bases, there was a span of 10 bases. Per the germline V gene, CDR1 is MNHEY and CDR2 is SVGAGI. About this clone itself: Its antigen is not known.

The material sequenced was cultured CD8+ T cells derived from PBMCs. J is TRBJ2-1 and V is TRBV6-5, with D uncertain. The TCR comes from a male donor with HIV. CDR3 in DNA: TGTGCCAGCCCCTCTGACGATGAGCAGTTCTTC. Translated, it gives CASPSDDEQFF.